This TCR beta chain was sequenced in a study of type 1 regulatory T cells. Germline CDR1 is MNHEY and CDR2 is SVGAGI. CDR3 length: 15 residues. V dropped 2 bases and J dropped 3 bases, with 13 bases sitting between them. To note about this clonotype: What it binds is unknown.

TCRdb processed the reads anew with MiXCR; each CDR3 protein has one entry. This sample has 20,000 to 25,000 distinct CDR3 sequences, with roughly two thirds found just once. The chain links TRBV6-5 to TRBJ1-1, with a weak D call TRBD1 (5 bases). This sequence originates from a human donor in good health. The sequencing sample was made of cultured T cells, either the whole culture or a sorted T cell fraction (not recorded which). The subset was: Tr1-enriched cell product generated in vitro against host alloantigens. CDR3 sequence reads: CASSYQGFGDTEAFF. The CDR3 DNA is TGTGCCAGCAGTTACCAGGGCTTTGGGGACACTGAAGCTTTCTTT.